This entry lists 5 T cell receptor beta chains sequenced from one sample in a study of vaccination effects on CD4 cells after COVID-19. These TCRs' antigens remain unknown. Method: immunoSEQ multiplex PCR; TCRdb's copy keeps in-frame clones and lacks some. The profile shows nearly 25,000 clones, approximately 69% of them singletons. After expansion with viral peptide pools in the ViraFEST assay, antigen-specific CD4+ T cells were sequenced. It was after nine to ten days of culture that CD4+ T cells were isolated. Everyone in the study got two shots of either the BNT162b2 or mRNA-1273 vaccine. This specimen consisted of CD4+ T cells from PBMCs cultured with SARS-CoV-2 spike peptides, obtained after COVID-19 vaccination. The origin of the receptors is a human donor who received a COVID-19 vaccine.

The rearrangement joins TRBV27 to TRBJ2-6, with D hard to call. This CDR3 is 15 amino acids long. The V end was cut by 6 bases, the J end by 0 bases, with 9 bases between. Germline V gene lookup returns CDR1 MNHEY and CDR2 SMNVEV (reference sequence). CDR3 DNA: TGTGCCAGCAGAGACACCTTCTCTGGGGCCAACGTCCTGACTTTC. Its protein product is CASRDTFSGANVLTF.

V usage is TRBV12-3 or TRBV12-4 and J usage is TRBJ2-5, with D tentatively TRBD2 (6 bases). V lost 8 bases to trimming and J lost 9 bases, with 16 bases between them. CDR3 size: 12 residues. The CDR3 sequence: CASFWDGGAQYF. The CDR3 DNA reads as TGTGCCAGCTTTTGGGACGGAGGGGCCCAGTACTTC.

This clone was seen a handful of times. The J gene is TRBJ2-3, the V gene TRBV12-3 or TRBV12-4; D remains unclear. CDR3 length equals 13 residues. With 6 bases removed from V and 4 bases from J, the gap between germline ends came to 11 bases. This CDR3 is CASSLDVSDTQYF. The CDR3 nucleotides read TGTGCCAGCAGCTTGGACGTGTCAGATACGCAGTATTTT.

V is TRBV2 and J is TRBJ1-3, with D possibly matching TRBD1 (6 bases). This CDR3 is built from 19 residues. Germline V gene data show CDR1 as SNHLY and CDR2 as FYNNEI. V dropped 2 bases and J dropped 0 bases, with 20 bases sitting between them. The CDR3 region is CASSEYFDTGPPSGNTIYF. The DNA for the CDR3 is TGTGCCAGCAGTGAATATTTCGATACAGGGCCGCCCTCTGGAAACACCATATATTTT.

This chain joins TRBV3-1 (or the pseudogene TRBV3-2) and TRBJ1-2; the match to TRBD1 covers 10 bases. V trimming: 0 bases; J trimming: 2 bases; junction bases outside the gene matches: 9. Germline assignment: CDR1 LGHDT and CDR2 YNNKEL (reference sequence). CDR3 length: 18 residues. The CDR3 reads CASSQDQDRGKGNYGYTF. CDR3 sequence (DNA): TGTGCCAGCAGCCAAGATCAGGACAGGGGGAAAGGCAACTATGGCTACACCTTC.